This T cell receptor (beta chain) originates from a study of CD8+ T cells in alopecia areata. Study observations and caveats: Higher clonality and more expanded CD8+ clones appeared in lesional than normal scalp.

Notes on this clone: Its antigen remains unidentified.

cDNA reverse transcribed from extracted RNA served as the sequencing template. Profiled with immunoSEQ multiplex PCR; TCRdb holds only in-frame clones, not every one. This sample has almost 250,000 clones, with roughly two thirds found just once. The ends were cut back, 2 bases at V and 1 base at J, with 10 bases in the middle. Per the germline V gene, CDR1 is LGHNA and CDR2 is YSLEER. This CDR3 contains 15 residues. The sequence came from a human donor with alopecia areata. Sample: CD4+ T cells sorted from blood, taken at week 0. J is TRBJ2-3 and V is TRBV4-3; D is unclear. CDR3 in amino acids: CASSQSSRGTDTQYF. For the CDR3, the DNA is TGCGCCAGCAGCCAATCAAGCCGGGGCACAGATACGCAGTATTTT.